This T cell receptor beta chain was obtained from a study of cytomegalovirus exposure and HLA in healthy donors. This PCR relied on a set of 60 Vbeta primers and 13 Jbeta primers. Assay: immunoSEQ multiplex PCR; the TCRdb copy retains only in-frame clones and omits some. The profile shows approximately 210,000 clones, about four fifths of them singletons. The CDR3 has 15 residues. Trimming took off 4 bases at V and 2 bases at J, with 13 bases between the two ends. The germline gives CDR1 SGHRS, CDR2 YFSETQ. This receptor was obtained from a woman in her forties or fifties in good health and CMV-seropositive. The J gene is TRBJ1-3, the V gene TRBV5-1, with D uncertain. The sequencing sample was made of PBMCs. CDR3 sequence: CASSPGNGPGNTIYF. As DNA, the CDR3 is TGCGCCAGCAGCCCCGGCAATGGGCCTGGAAACACCATATATTTT.